The clone carrying this TCR beta chain came up a few times. Its antigen remains unknown. The method was immunoSEQ multiplex PCR; TCRdb's version includes in-frame clones alone and lacks a portion of them. The sample lists about 93,000 clones; approximately 83% were seen once. This specimen comes from a study of T cell responses to AZD1222 COVID-19 vaccine. CDR1 and CDR2 (germline): SGDLS, YYNGEE. The CDR3 runs 15 residues. Trimming left V 3 bases short and J 6 bases short, with 16 bases between. Study results and limitations: Repertoire sampling was restricted to post-peak T cell response timepoints.

J is TRBJ1-5 and V is TRBV9; TRBD1 might be the D (5 bases). Sequenced here: peripheral blood, sampled on day 0 of AZD1222 vaccination. The source of this sequence is an adult in good health. CDR3 sequence (DNA): TGTGCCAGCAGCGCCGACGGTGGGACGAGTCAGCCCCAGCATTTT. Protein product: CASSADGGTSQPQHF.